Listed here are 26 T cell receptor beta chains from one sample, sequenced in a study of cytomegalovirus exposure and HLA in healthy donors. The study ran its PCR with 60 Vbeta and 13 Jbeta primers. Assay used: immunoSEQ multiplex PCR; TCRdb lists only in-frame clones, some missing. Here the sample spans 160,000 or so clones, around 81% being singletons. Sequencing input: PBMCs. Source of these receptors: a woman aged 18 to 35 in good health and CMV-seropositive.

Concerning this clone: This CDR3 is also generated by other DNA sequences in the sample. The V and J genes are TRBV30 and TRBJ1-1; D gene unclear. Per the germline V gene, CDR1 is GTSNPN and CDR2 is SVGIG (reference sequence). With 0 bases removed from V and 4 bases from J, the gap between germline ends came to 9 bases. This CDR3 has 13 amino acids. The CDR3, as DNA: TGTGCCTGGAGTGTAGGACGGGGCACTGAAGCTTTCTTT. Protein: CAWSVGRGTEAFF.

The V and J genes are TRBV7-8 and TRBJ1-1, with D possibly matching TRBD1 (6 bases). Germline V gene sequence: CDR1 SGHVS, CDR2 FQNEAQ. The CDR3 is 13 amino acids. V dropped 2 bases and J dropped 4 bases, with 8 bases sitting between them. The CDR3 sequence: CASSLRGGTEAFF. The CDR3 DNA is TGTGCCAGCAGCTTACGAGGGGGCACTGAAGCTTTCTTT.

The chain is built from TRBV10-1 and TRBJ1-6, with D maybe TRBD1 (5 bases). The CDR3 totals 12 residues. Germline V lookup: CDR1 WNHNN, CDR2 SYGVQD (reference sequence). Deletions cut 6 bases from V and 14 bases from J, with 14 bases between. In DNA, the CDR3 is TGCGCCAGCAGACCAGGGTTAGTCACCCTCCACTTT. It codes for CASRPGLVTLHF.

This clone was seen just once. The V gene is TRBV7-8, the J gene TRBJ2-2, with a possible D match to TRBD2 (6 bases). Germline V lookup: CDR1 SGHVS, CDR2 FQNEAQ. The CDR3 totals 16 residues. V was cut by 5 bases and J by 5 bases, with 18 bases left in between. CDR3 DNA: TGTGCCAGCAGCCCGCGGGACCTTGGGGGGACCGGGGAGCTGTTTTTT. Its translation: CASSPRDLGGTGELFF. Full variable domain (remainder filled in from reference TRBV7-8 and TRBJ2-2): GAGVSQSPRYKVAKRGQDVALRCDPISGHVSLFWYQQALGQGPEFLTYFQNEAQLDKSGLPSDRFFAERPEGSVSTLKIQRTQQEDSAVYLCASSPRDLGGTGELFFGEGSRLTVL.

This rearrangement joins TRBV11-3 to TRBJ1-2; D not resolved. The germline gives CDR1 SGHNT, CDR2 YENEEA. Trimming pared 5 bases from V and 0 bases from J, leaving 13 bases between. This CDR3 region has 15 residues. This chain's CDR3 is CASSLPGGSNYGYTF. The DNA for the CDR3 is TGTGCCAGCAGCCTCCCGGGCGGGTCTAACTATGGCTACACCTTC. Full variable domain (missing parts from reference TRBV11-3 and TRBJ1-2): EAGVVQSPRYKIIEKKQPVAFWCNPISGHNTLYWYLQNLGQGPELLIRYENEEAVDDSQLPKDRFSAERLKGVDSTLKIQPAELGDSAVYLCASSLPGGSNYGYTFGSGTRLTVV.

This chain uses TRBV7-9 with TRBJ2-7; D might be TRBD2 (5 bases). V shed 5 bases and J shed 3 bases, with 11 bases lying between them. Germline CDR1 and CDR2: SEHNR and FQNEAQ (reference sequence). The CDR3 spans 13 residues. CDR3 in amino acids: CASSPRANYEQYF. The DNA of the CDR3 is TGTGCCAGCAGCCCGAGGGCCAACTACGAGCAGTACTTC.

The chain recombines TRBV5-1 with TRBJ2-6; D not resolved. The ends were cut back, 2 bases at V and 4 bases at J, with 7 bases in the middle. The CDR3 totals 14 residues. The germline CDR1 and CDR2 sequences are SGHRS and YFSETQ. As DNA, the CDR3 is TGCGCCAGCAGCTTAGTCGAGGGGGCCAACGTCCTGACTTTC. This sequence encodes CASSLVEGANVLTF.

This clone is a singleton in its sample. V usage is TRBV11-2 and J usage is TRBJ1-1; the match to TRBD1 covers 9 bases. The CDR3 consists of 14 residues. The germline V gene encodes CDR1 SGHAT and CDR2 FQNNGV. After removal of 2 bases from V and 6 bases from J, the junction contained 4 bases not matched to a gene. CDR3 amino acids: CASSLRDRAPEAFF. The CDR3 bases are TGTGCCAGCAGCTTACGGGACAGGGCCCCTGAAGCTTTCTTT.

CDR3 amino acids: CASSISGGSYEQYF. The CDR3 coding sequence is TGCGCCAGCAGCATTAGCGGGGGGTCATACGAGCAGTACTTC. This rearrangement joins TRBV5-1 to TRBJ2-7; 10 bases are a match to TRBD2. J gave up 4 bases and V 4 bases, and 5 bases lay outside the gene matches. This CDR3 has 14 amino acids. Germline-derived CDR1 and CDR2 are SGHRS and YFSETQ.

V is TRBV7-6 and J is TRBJ2-1; TRBD1 matches at 7 bases. Germline loops: CDR1 SGHVS, CDR2 FNYEAQ. V was clipped by 1 base and J by 11 bases; unmatched bases: 5. This CDR3 has 13 amino acids. CDR3 protein: CASSLEGQFKQFF. In nucleotides, the CDR3 is TGTGCCAGCAGCTTAGAGGGACAGTTTAAGCAGTTCTTC.

CDR3 DNA: TGTGCCAGCAGCTTAAATGGCTCGCCTCCACGAAGCTCCTACAATGAGCAGTTCTTC. It encodes CASSLNGSPPRSSYNEQFF. The rearrangement joins TRBV7-3 to TRBJ2-1; D remains unclear. The germline V gene has CDR1 SGHTA and CDR2 FQGTGA. Trimming pared 1 base from V and 0 bases from J, leaving 19 bases between. CDR3 length: 19 residues.

This clone was seen a single time. This sequence joins TRBV7-6 and TRBJ2-7; TRBD1 matches 12 bases. CDR1 and CDR2 from the germline V gene are SGHVS and FNYEAQ. The CDR3 extends over 15 amino acids. Trimming removed 6 bases from V and 5 bases from J; junction bases left unmatched: 8. For the CDR3, the DNA is TGTGCCAGCAGGGGTTACGGGACAGGGGGCGACGAGCAGTACTTC. Amino acids: CASRGYGTGGDEQYF.

V and J are TRBV11-2 and TRBJ2-7, with a tentative D call TRBD1 (5 bases). The V gene's germline CDR1 is SGHAT and CDR2 FQNNGV. This CDR3 spans 15 amino acids. V was shortened by 5 bases and J by 0 bases, with 14 bases between the two germline ends. CDR3 coding DNA: TGTGCCAGCAGCACTGGGGCAGCGCTCTCCTACGAGCAGTACTTC. This translates into CASSTGAALSYEQYF.

The rearrangement links TRBV27 to TRBJ2-3; 8 bases map to TRBD1. With 2 bases clipped from V and 0 bases from J, the junction kept 4 bases outside the gene matches. CDR3 length: 16 amino acids. Germline V gene data show CDR1 as MNHEY and CDR2 as SMNVEV (reference sequence). Here the CDR3 DNA reads TGTGCCAGCAGTTTAGGGACAGGAGGGAGCACAGATACGCAGTATTTT. As protein: CASSLGTGGSTDTQYF.

V and J are TRBV5-6 and TRBJ2-7; D not certain. Germline V gene data show CDR1 as SGHDT and CDR2 as YYEEEE. The CDR3 runs to 13 residues. V was clipped by 1 base and J by 4 bases, with 9 bases between them. This CDR3 is CASSLSPLYEQYF. In nucleotides, the CDR3 is TGTGCCAGCAGCTTGTCCCCCTTATACGAGCAGTACTTC.

The chain has TRBV30 and TRBJ1-1; D ambiguous. Germline V gene data show CDR1 as GTSNPN and CDR2 as SVGIG (reference sequence). V was clipped by 4 bases and J by 0 bases, with 9 bases between them. This CDR3 comprises 13 residues. The CDR3: CAWKHRMNTEAFF. CDR3 in DNA: TGTGCCTGGAAACACAGAATGAACACTGAAGCTTTCTTT. Together with reference TRBV30 and TRBJ1-1, the CDR3 gives the full variable domain: SQTIHQWPATLVQPVGSPLSLECTVEGTSNPNLYWYRQAAGRGLQLLFYSVGIGQISSEVPQNLSASRPQDRQFILSSKKLLLSDSGFYLCAWKHRMNTEAFFGQGTRLTVV.

This rearrangement joins TRBV7-9 to TRBJ1-5; tentative D call: TRBD1 (5 bases). Trimming removed 1 base from V and 7 bases from J, with 11 bases in between. The CDR3 contains 14 residues. Per the germline V gene, CDR1 is SEHNR and CDR2 is FQNEAQ (reference sequence). The CDR3 DNA is TGTGCCAGCAGCTTAGAGGGTAGGGGACAGCCCCAGCATTTT. This codes for CASSLEGRGQPQHF.

The CDR3 nucleotides read TGCGCCAGCAGTGGCAGGGGCCCTGAAGCTTTCTTT. As protein: CASSGRGPEAFF. V is TRBV10-2 and J is TRBJ1-1; perhaps TRBD1 as D (6 bases). The germline V gene has CDR1 WSHSY and CDR2 SAAADI. The ends were cut back, 4 bases at V and 6 bases at J, with 9 bases in the middle. The CDR3 covers 12 residues.

In the case of this clone: Other DNA sequences within the sample encode an identical CDR3. This sequence joins TRBV18 and TRBJ1-2, with D perhaps TRBD1 (6 bases). The CDR3 consists of 13 residues. V was cut by 6 bases and J by 2 bases, with 10 bases left in between. Germline-derived CDR1 and CDR2 are KGHSH and LQKENI. CDR3 loop: CASSPGQNYGYTF. Here the CDR3 DNA reads TGTGCCAGCTCGCCGGGACAAAACTATGGCTACACCTTC.

The rearrangement links TRBV6-4 to TRBJ2-3; the match to TRBD2 covers 9 bases. This CDR3 region has 16 residues. V gave up 6 bases and J gave up 0 bases; unmatched junction bases: 7. The germline V gene has CDR1 MRHNA and CDR2 SNTAGT. DNA of the CDR3: TGTGCCAGCAGCCGAGAGCGGGGGGCTAGCACAGATACGCAGTATTTT. Protein sequence: CASSRERGASTDTQYF.

This clone has a handful of counts. One end of the junction is discordant with germline, which a read error may explain. This chain connects TRBV7-7 to TRBJ2-5, with D maybe TRBD2 (6 bases). This CDR3 has 15 amino acids. Per the germline V gene, CDR1 is SSHAT and CDR2 is FNYEAQ (reference sequence). The CDR3 region is CASSPTGEVTETQYF. The CDR3, as DNA: TGTGCTAGCAGCCCGACCGGGGAGGTTACGGAGACCCAGTACTTC. The variable domain in full, completed from reference TRBV7-7 and TRBJ2-5, reads GAGVSQSPRYKVTKRGQDVTLRCDPISSHATLYWYQQALGQGPEFLTYFNYEAQPDKSGLPSDRFSAERPEGSISTLTIQRTEQRDSAMYRCASSPTGEVTETQYFGPGTRLLVL.

This chain joins TRBV5-6 and TRBJ1-4; a possible D gene is TRBD1 (6 bases). Germline CDR1 and CDR2: SGHDT and YYEEEE. The length of the CDR3 is 15 residues. V was pared by 2 bases and J by 4 bases, with 12 bases between. CDR3 in amino acids: CASSFGQIGNEKLFF. CDR3 DNA: TGTGCCAGCAGCTTTGGACAGATCGGTAATGAAAAACTGTTTTTT.

The chain has TRBV11-2 and TRBJ2-6; D is possibly TRBD1 (6 bases). This CDR3 comprises 16 residues. CDR1 SGHAT and CDR2 FQNNGV come from the germline V gene. Trimming cost V 5 bases and J 1 base, with 12 bases left between them. The CDR3 nucleotides read TGTGCCAGCAGCAGGGCCACAGGGTCTGGGGCCAACGTCCTGACTTTC. The encoded protein is CASSRATGSGANVLTF.

This chain links TRBV7-9 with TRBJ2-1; D gene uncertain. Per germline, CDR1 SEHNR and CDR2 FQNEAQ (reference sequence). The CDR3 extends over 16 amino acids. The ends were cut back, 1 base at V and 5 bases at J, with 15 bases in the middle. The CDR3 protein is CASSLGPNKIHNEQFF. The CDR3, as DNA: TGTGCCAGCAGCTTAGGCCCCAACAAAATCCACAATGAGCAGTTCTTC.

The V gene is TRBV21-1, the J gene TRBJ2-7; the table's TRBD2 call for D was not verified on the DNA. TRBV21-1 is flagged as a pseudogene. This CDR3 is 13 amino acids long. CDR3 in amino acids: CASSTRESYEQYF. DNA of the CDR3: TGTGCCAGCAGCACCCGGGAATCCTACGAGCAGTACTTC.

The gene calls are TRBV11-2 and TRBJ2-1; D may be TRBD2 (7 bases). The CDR3 length is 15 residues. Germline V gene lookup returns CDR1 SGHAT and CDR2 FQNNGV. V lost 1 base and J 5 bases, leaving 12 bases between the germline ends. In DNA, the CDR3 is TGTGCCAGCAGCTTAGTAGGGGGGGGCCACAATGAGCAGTTCTTC. Translating it yields CASSLVGGGHNEQFF.